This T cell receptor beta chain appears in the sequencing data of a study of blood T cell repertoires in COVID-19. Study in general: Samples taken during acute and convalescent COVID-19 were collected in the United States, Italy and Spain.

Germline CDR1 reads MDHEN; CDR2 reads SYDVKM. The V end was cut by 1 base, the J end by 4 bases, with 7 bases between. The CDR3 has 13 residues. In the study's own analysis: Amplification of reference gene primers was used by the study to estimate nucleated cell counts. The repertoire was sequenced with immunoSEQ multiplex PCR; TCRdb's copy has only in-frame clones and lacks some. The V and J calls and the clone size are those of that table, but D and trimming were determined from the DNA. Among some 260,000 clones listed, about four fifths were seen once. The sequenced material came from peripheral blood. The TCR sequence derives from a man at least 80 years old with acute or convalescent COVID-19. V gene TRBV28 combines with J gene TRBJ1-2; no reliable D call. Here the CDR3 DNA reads TGTGCCAGCAGTTTATCATCCAGCTATGGCTACACCTTC. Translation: CASSLSSSYGYTF.